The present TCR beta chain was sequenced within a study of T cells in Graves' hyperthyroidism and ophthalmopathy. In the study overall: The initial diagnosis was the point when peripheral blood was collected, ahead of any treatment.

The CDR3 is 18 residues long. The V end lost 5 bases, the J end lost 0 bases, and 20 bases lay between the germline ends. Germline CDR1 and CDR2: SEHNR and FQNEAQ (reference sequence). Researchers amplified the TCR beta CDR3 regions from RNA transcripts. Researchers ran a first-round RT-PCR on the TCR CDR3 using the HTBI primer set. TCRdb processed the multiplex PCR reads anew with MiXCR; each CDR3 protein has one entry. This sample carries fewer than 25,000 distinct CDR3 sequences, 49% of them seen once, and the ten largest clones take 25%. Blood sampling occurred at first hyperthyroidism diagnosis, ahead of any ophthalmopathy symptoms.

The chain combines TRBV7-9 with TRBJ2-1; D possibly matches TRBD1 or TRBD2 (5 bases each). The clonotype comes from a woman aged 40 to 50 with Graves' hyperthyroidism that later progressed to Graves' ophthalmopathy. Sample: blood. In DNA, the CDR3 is TGTGCCAGCAGCCTACCGAGGGGAACTTATAGCTCCTACAATGAGCAGTTCTTC. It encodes CASSLPRGTYSSYNEQFF.